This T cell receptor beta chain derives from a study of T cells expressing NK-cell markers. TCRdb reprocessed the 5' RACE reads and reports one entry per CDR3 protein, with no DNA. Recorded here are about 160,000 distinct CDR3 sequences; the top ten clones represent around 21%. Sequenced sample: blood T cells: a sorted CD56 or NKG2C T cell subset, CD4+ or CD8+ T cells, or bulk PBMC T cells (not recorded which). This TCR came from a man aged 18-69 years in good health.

The CDR3 spells CASSSYSGGPNTGELFF. The rearrangement uses TRBV12-3 or TRBV12-4 and TRBJ2-2; there is no DNA to check the TCRdb D call of TRBD1. The CDR3 runs to 17 residues.